The 31 T cell receptor beta chains reported below all come from one sample, sequenced in a study of T-cell memory formation after mild COVID-19. TCRdb itself ran the 5' RACE reads through MiXCR, one entry per CDR3 protein. The sample lists 400,000 to 550,000 distinct CDR3 sequences, 20% to 25% occurring once. Sequencing input: PBMCs or a T cell subset sorted from them (not recorded which). The origin of the receptors is an adult woman who had mild COVID-19 (a few samples of this study predate the infection). Cell type and time point are not known.

This clonotype came up a few times. V and J are TRBV30 and TRBJ2-5, with D hard to call. This CDR3 has 10 residues. Trimming stripped 4 bases from V and 4 bases from J, with 4 bases between. Germline V gene data show CDR1 as GTSNPN and CDR2 as SVGIG (reference sequence). CDR3 residues: CAWNGETQYF. CDR3 nucleotide sequence: TGTGCCTGGAATGGAGAGACCCAGTACTTC.

This clonotype was observed a handful of times. The genes are TRBV27 and TRBJ2-7, with D perhaps TRBD2 (6 bases). The CDR3 extends over 16 amino acids. V was pared by 6 bases and J by 0 bases, with 18 bases between. Per germline, CDR1 MNHEY and CDR2 SMNVEV (reference sequence). The CDR3 coding sequence is TGTGCCAGCAGCTTGGCGGGAAGTACCAGCTCCTACGAGCAGTACTTC. It is translated as CASSLAGSTSSYEQYF.

The chain recombines TRBV24-1 with TRBJ2-1, with 10 nucleotides matching TRBD1. Germline CDR1 is KGHDR and CDR2 is SFDVKD. This CDR3 is 14 amino acids long. V was clipped by 7 bases and J by 5 bases; unmatched bases: 4. The CDR3 region has the DNA TGTGCCACCAGACCGGGACAGGGGAACAATGAGCAGTTCTTC. This gives the protein CATRPGQGNNEQFF.

This clonotype showed up many times. This chain connects TRBV7-9 to TRBJ1-5; 7 nucleotides match TRBD1. V was pared by 2 bases and J by 5 bases, with 0 bases of the junction left unmatched. From germline, CDR1 is SEHNR and CDR2 FQNEAQ (reference sequence). The CDR3 spans 13 residues. CDR3 sequence: CASSLTGDQPQHF. CDR3 DNA sequence: TGTGCCAGCAGCTTAACAGGGGATCAGCCCCAGCATTTT.

The V gene is TRBV12-3 or TRBV12-4, the J gene TRBJ2-7; 7 positions match TRBD2. J lost 6 bases, V lost 4 bases, and 6 bases had no gene match. The CDR3 is 13 residues long. Written as DNA, the CDR3 is TGTGCCAGCAGTTCCCGAACGGGGGGCGAGCAGTACTTC. It translates to CASSSRTGGEQYF.

A few counts support this clonotype. The V call is TRBV5-6, the J call TRBJ2-1; D remains unclear. CDR1 and CDR2 from the germline V gene are SGHDT and YYEEEE. The CDR3 is 14 residues long. V was trimmed by 3 bases and J by 8 bases, leaving 15 bases between them. This chain's CDR3 is CASSSGSTRDEQFF. The CDR3 nucleotides read TGTGCCAGCAGCTCCGGGTCCACCCGGGATGAGCAGTTCTTC. The full variable domain, rest sourced from reference TRBV5-6 and TRBJ2-1, is DAGVTQSPTHLIKTRGQQVTLRCSPKSGHDTVSWYQQALGQGPQFIFQYYEEEERQRGNFPDRFSGHQFPNYSSELNVNALLLGDSALYLCASSSGSTRDEQFFGPGTRLTVL.

This chain joins TRBV12-3 or TRBV12-4 and TRBJ1-1, with TRBD1 as a possible D gene (5 bases). The CDR3 has 15 amino acids. Trimming shortened V by 5 bases and J by 5 bases, and 18 bases separated the two germline ends. The CDR3 sequence is CASSRGSGTGTEAFF. The CDR3 DNA reads as TGTGCCAGCAGTCGGGGAAGCGGGACGGGAACTGAAGCTTTCTTT.

The chain joins TRBV24-1 to TRBJ2-1; D might be TRBD1 (5 bases). The CDR3 contains 13 residues. CDR1 and CDR2 from the germline V gene are KGHDR and SFDVKD. V lost 2 bases, J lost 4 bases, and 5 bases lay in between. CDR3 bases: TGTGCCACCAGTGATTCAGGGTACAATGAGCAGTTCTTC. Translation: CATSDSGYNEQFF.

CDR3 amino acids: CASSPGTLKGEQYF. The CDR3, as DNA: TGTGCCAGCAGTCCCGGGACCCTCAAGGGCGAGCAGTACTTC. The gene calls are TRBV6-2 or TRBV6-3 and TRBJ2-7; perhaps D is TRBD1 or TRBD2 (5 bases each). Germline assignment: CDR1 MNHEY and CDR2 SVGEGT. This CDR3 has 14 amino acids. Trimming took 5 bases from V and 6 from J, leaving 17 bases between them.

This clonotype turned up a few times. The chain is built from TRBV5-1 and TRBJ1-2; D is uncertain. The CDR3 totals 14 residues. Trimming removed 0 bases from V and 4 bases from J, with 10 bases in between. Germline V lookup: CDR1 SGHRS, CDR2 YFSETQ. The CDR3 here is CASSLASAVYGYTF. The DNA for the CDR3 is TGCGCCAGCAGCTTGGCGTCAGCCGTCTATGGCTACACCTTC.

On this clonotype itself: The germline gene is not matched at one end of the junction; a read error may be the cause. V gene TRBV12-3 or TRBV12-4 combines with J gene TRBJ1-1; no definite D call. The CDR3 runs to 13 residues. The CDR3 bases are TGCGCCAGCAGCTTCCTCTTGAACACTGAAGCTTTCTTT. This codes for CASSFLLNTEAFF.

This clonotype occurred a few times. The chain combines TRBV6-6 with TRBJ2-1; D remains ambiguous. CDR3 length: 12 amino acids. Trimming left V 6 bases short and J 9 bases short, with 12 bases between. Germline V CDR1 and CDR2: MNHNY, SVGAGI (reference sequence). The CDR3 DNA is TGTGCCAGCAGCCAATACACCGGTGAGCAGTTCTTC. Its protein is CASSQYTGEQFF.

This clonotype occurred a few times. CDR3 amino acids: CASSYSSFPDTQYF. The CDR3 DNA follows: TGTGCCAGCAGTTATTCTAGCTTCCCAGATACGCAGTATTTT. The chain recombines TRBV6-2 or TRBV6-3 with TRBJ2-3, with D perhaps matching TRBD2 (5 bases). Looked up from germline, CDR1 is MNHEY and CDR2 is SVGEGT. V gave up 3 bases and J gave up 4 bases, with 11 bases separating them. This CDR3 spans 14 amino acids.

Concerning this clonotype itself: At one end, the junction sequence differs from germline, possibly due to a read error. This chain joins TRBV15 and TRBJ1-1, with unresolved D. Germline V CDR1 and CDR2: LNHNV, YYDKDF (reference sequence). This CDR3 region has 14 residues. CDR3 bases: TGTGCCACCAGAAGAGATACGGGGATTACTGAAGCTTTCTTT. As protein: CATRRDTGITEAFF.

This rearrangement joins TRBV20-1 to TRBJ1-4; D gene unclear. The V and J ends lost 1 base and 8 bases respectively, with 17 bases between them. This CDR3 contains 15 residues. From germline, CDR1 is DFQATT and CDR2 SNEGSKA (reference sequence). The CDR3 here is CSARGLGQDGEKLFF. The CDR3 DNA sequence: TGCAGTGCTAGAGGGCTCGGGCAGGACGGCGAAAAACTGTTTTTT.

The chain is built from TRBV20-1 and TRBJ1-1; D ambiguous. V was shortened by 0 bases and J by 6 bases, with 11 bases between the two germline ends. The CDR3 sequence is 13 residues long. The germline V gene has CDR1 DFQATT and CDR2 SNEGSKA (reference sequence). The CDR3 region has the DNA TGCAGTGCTAGAGATCTGATAAGTCCTGAAGCTTTCTTT. Translation: CSARDLISPEAFF.

The count of this clonotype is one. This chain connects TRBV5-1 to TRBJ1-2; perhaps TRBD1 as D (6 bases). Trimming pared 1 base from V and 2 bases from J, leaving 12 bases between. The V gene's germline CDR1 is SGHRS and CDR2 YFSETQ. This CDR3 is built from 15 residues. The CDR3 region is CASSLIQGHNYGYTF. The CDR3 DNA reads as TGCGCCAGCAGCTTGATCCAGGGACACAACTATGGCTACACCTTC.

The table lists this clonotype with a few counts. The chain employs TRBV4-3 and TRBJ2-7; a possible D gene is TRBD1 (6 bases). CDR1 is LGHNA and CDR2 is YSLEER in the germline V gene. Trimming stripped 0 bases from V and 2 bases from J, with 11 bases between. This CDR3 region has 15 residues. CDR3 sequence: CASSQDIEGAYEQYF. CDR3 nucleotides: TGCGCCAGCAGCCAAGATATCGAGGGGGCCTACGAGCAGTACTTC.

The V call is TRBV19, the J call TRBJ2-1; D is possibly TRBD1 (5 bases). The CDR3 loop spans 14 amino acids. V was pared by 3 bases and J by 5 bases, with 11 bases between. Germline values: CDR1 LNHDA, CDR2 SQIVND (reference sequence). CDR3: CASSIVLTDNEQFF. CDR3 coding DNA: TGTGCCAGTAGTATTGTCCTGACAGACAATGAGCAGTTCTTC.

This chain connects TRBV5-1 to TRBJ1-2, with D unclear. Germline loops: CDR1 SGHRS, CDR2 YFSETQ. The CDR3 spans 14 residues. Between the trimmed V and J ends, which lost 4 bases and 3 bases, there was a span of 13 bases. CDR3 in amino acids: CASSMPTRDYGYTF. The CDR3 coding sequence is TGCGCCAGCAGCATGCCTACTCGGGACTATGGCTACACCTTC.

There are many counts of this clonotype. This chain joins TRBV24-1 and TRBJ2-3; the D gene is possibly TRBD1 (5 bases). Trimming took 3 bases from V and 2 from J, leaving 11 bases between them. CDR1 is KGHDR and CDR2 is SFDVKD in the germline V gene. This CDR3 has 15 residues. The CDR3 DNA follows: TGTGCCACCAGTGATGAGGACAAAAACACAGATACGCAGTATTTT. Its translation: CATSDEDKNTDTQYF.

The genes are TRBV5-1 and TRBJ2-3, with 7 positions matching TRBD1. This CDR3 is built from 15 residues. The germline V gene has CDR1 SGHRS and CDR2 YFSETQ. The ends lost 2 bases at V and 6 bases at J; junction bases unmatched: 9. The CDR3 nucleotides read TGCGCCAGCAGCTTTACCGGGACAGCAGTCGATACGCAGTATTTT. It yields the protein CASSFTGTAVDTQYF.

In DNA, the CDR3 is TGTGCCTGGAGTAGAAACAGGGGCGGTCAGCCCCAGCATTTT. Encoded protein: CAWSRNRGGQPQHF. The chain employs TRBV30 and TRBJ1-5, with TRBD1 matching 7 bases. The CDR3 sequence is 14 residues long. Trimming took 2 bases from V and 6 from J; bases not matched to a gene: 7. CDR1 GTSNPN and CDR2 SVGIG come from the germline V gene (reference sequence).

V is TRBV7-2 and J is TRBJ2-1, with D maybe TRBD2 (6 bases). The CDR3 covers 18 residues. Trimming took off 1 base at V and 1 base at J, with 17 bases between the two ends. Germline CDR1 reads SGHTA; CDR2 reads FQGNSA. Here the CDR3 DNA reads TGTGCCAGCAGCTTAGACCTAGTTGGAGGGGAGTCCTACAATGAGCAGTTCTTC. It yields the protein CASSLDLVGGESYNEQFF. Drawing the rest from reference TRBV7-2 and TRBJ2-1, the complete variable domain is GAGVSQSPSNKVTEKGKDVELRCDPISGHTALYWYRQSLGQGLEFLIYFQGNSAPDKSGLPSDRFSAERTGGSVSTLTIQRTQQEDSAVYLCASSLDLVGGESYNEQFFGPGTRLTVL.

This clonotype showed up many times. V and J are TRBV18 and TRBJ2-3; possible D gene TRBD1, 6 bases. Germline V gives CDR1 KGHSH, CDR2 LQKENI. Trimming took 2 bases from V and 9 from J, leaving 15 bases between them. This CDR3 has 14 amino acids. The CDR3 here is CASSPSGQGKTQYF. The CDR3 DNA follows: TGTGCCAGCTCACCATCCGGTCAGGGGAAAACGCAGTATTTT.

V is TRBV19 and J is TRBJ2-3, with D possibly TRBD2 on 5 matching bases. Per germline, CDR1 LNHDA and CDR2 SQIVND (reference sequence). The CDR3 is 14 amino acids. V was shortened by 7 bases and J by 6 bases, with 17 bases between the two germline ends. CDR3: CASKVGPEGDTQYF. The CDR3 DNA sequence: TGTGCCAGTAAGGTAGGGCCTGAGGGCGATACGCAGTATTTT.

This clonotype has just one count. The chain combines TRBV29-1 with TRBJ2-7, with 8 bases identical to TRBD2. Germline V gene sequence: CDR1 SQVTM, CDR2 ANQGSEA. V shed 6 bases and J 7 bases; nucleotides not matched to a gene: 8. The CDR3 loop spans 12 amino acids. CDR3 bases: TGCAGCGTGGGGGCCAGCGGGGGAGAGCAGTACTTC. Protein product: CSVGASGGEQYF.

In this sample, this clonotype turned up a few times. The gene calls are TRBV7-8 and TRBJ1-2; TRBD1 agrees at 7 bases. The CDR3 sequence is 16 residues long. The V segment lost 4 bases and the J segment 4 bases; nucleotides outside the gene matches: 12. CDR1 is SGHVS and CDR2 is FQNEAQ in the germline V gene. The chain's CDR3 is CASSSGRTGVSYGYTF. Written as DNA, the CDR3 is TGTGCCAGCAGCTCCGGACGAACAGGGGTTTCCTATGGCTACACCTTC.

This clonotype was seen only a few times. V usage is TRBV29-1 and J usage is TRBJ2-7; D gene uncertain. Germline V CDR1 and CDR2: SQVTM, ANQGSEA. V shed 4 bases and J shed 6 bases, with 13 bases lying between them. The length of the CDR3 is 12 residues. CDR3 in DNA: TGCAGCGTTGTTTCTTGGGTTAGCGAGCAGTACTTC. As protein: CSVVSWVSEQYF.

In this sample, this clonotype turned up a few times. This chain connects TRBV20-1 to TRBJ2-5, with D hard to call. Trimming stripped 2 bases from V and 4 bases from J, with 11 bases between. This CDR3 has 13 residues. CDR1 and CDR2 (germline): DFQATT, SNEGSKA (reference sequence). The CDR3 reads CSARSRLIETQYF. In DNA form, the CDR3 reads TGCAGTGCTAGATCAAGGTTAATAGAGACCCAGTACTTC.

This clonotype has only a few counts. The chain combines TRBV7-3 with TRBJ2-1; D ambiguous. V lost 0 bases and J lost 8, with 8 bases in between. Germline V gene sequence: CDR1 SGHTA, CDR2 FQGTGA. The CDR3 is made up of 13 amino acids. The CDR3 sequence: CASSLTGWDEQFF. CDR3 bases: TGTGCCAGCAGCTTAACAGGGTGGGATGAGCAGTTCTTC.